This T cell receptor (beta chain) was sequenced for a study of monozygotic twins with inflammatory bowel disease. Study-wide findings and caveats: Ultimately, a single strong signal or clonotype associated with IBD was not supported. Possibly because of limited power, concordant and discordant twins showed no difference in repertoire similarity.

This CDR3 comprises 16 residues. In germline, CDR1 is SGHNT, CDR2 YYREEE (reference sequence). Reprocessing the 5' RACE reads, TCRdb reports a single entry for every CDR3 protein and omits DNA. The specimen's table records 70,000 to 95,000 distinct CDR3 sequences. In the case of this clonotype: Its target is unknown.

The chain joins TRBV5-4 to TRBJ2-7; TCRdb's assignment of TRBD2 cannot be checked, as there is no DNA. The sample taken for sequencing was blood. This sequence was found in a human donor with ulcerative colitis or Crohn's disease, or a healthy co-twin of an affected twin (not recorded which). CDR3: CASSPGPTEGLYEQYF.